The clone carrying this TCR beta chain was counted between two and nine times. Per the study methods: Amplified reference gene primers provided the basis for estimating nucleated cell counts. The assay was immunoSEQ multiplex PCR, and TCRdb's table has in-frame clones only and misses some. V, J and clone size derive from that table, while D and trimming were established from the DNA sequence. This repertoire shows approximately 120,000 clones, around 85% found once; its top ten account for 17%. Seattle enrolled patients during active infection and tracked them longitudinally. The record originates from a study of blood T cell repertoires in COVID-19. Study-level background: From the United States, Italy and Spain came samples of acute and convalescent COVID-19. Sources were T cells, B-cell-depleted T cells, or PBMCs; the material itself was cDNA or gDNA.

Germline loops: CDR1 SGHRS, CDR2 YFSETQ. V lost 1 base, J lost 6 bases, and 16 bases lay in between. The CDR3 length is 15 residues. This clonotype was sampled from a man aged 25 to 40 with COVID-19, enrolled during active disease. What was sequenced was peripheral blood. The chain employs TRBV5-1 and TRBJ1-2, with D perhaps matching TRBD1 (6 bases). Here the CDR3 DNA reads TGCGCCAGCAGCTTGTTGGCGGGGGCGCAGGATGGCTACACCTTC. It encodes CASSLLAGAQDGYTF.